This T cell receptor beta chain was captured in a study of shared clonotypes between healthy human individuals. The CDR3 extends over 14 amino acids. In germline, CDR1 is SGHRS, CDR2 YFSETQ. Deletions cut 4 bases from V and 0 bases from J, with 7 bases between. Clones were sequenced by immunoSEQ multiplex PCR, and TCRdb holds only the in-frame ones, with some missing. The sample consists of 2,500,000 or so clones, 92% of them appearing once. As for this clone: Other DNA sequences in the sample encode the same CDR3.

The clonotype originates from a man aged 18 to 29 in good health. Some clones in this sample may be carry-over from other donors' samples. The rearrangement links TRBV5-1 to TRBJ2-2, with D tentatively TRBD2 (6 bases). Input material: naive CD4+ T cells from PBMCs. Subset indicated: CD45RA+ positively selected. CDR3 DNA sequence: TGCGCCAGCAGCAGGGAGGCGAACACCGGGGAGCTGTTTTTT. This translates into CASSREANTGELFF. Variable domain in full (rest from reference TRBV5-1 and TRBJ2-2): KAGVTQTPRYLIKTRGQQVTLSCSPISGHRSVSWYQQTPGQGLQFLFEYFSETQRNKGNFPGRFSGRQFSNSRSEMNVSTLELGDSALYLCASSREANTGELFFGEGSRLTVL.